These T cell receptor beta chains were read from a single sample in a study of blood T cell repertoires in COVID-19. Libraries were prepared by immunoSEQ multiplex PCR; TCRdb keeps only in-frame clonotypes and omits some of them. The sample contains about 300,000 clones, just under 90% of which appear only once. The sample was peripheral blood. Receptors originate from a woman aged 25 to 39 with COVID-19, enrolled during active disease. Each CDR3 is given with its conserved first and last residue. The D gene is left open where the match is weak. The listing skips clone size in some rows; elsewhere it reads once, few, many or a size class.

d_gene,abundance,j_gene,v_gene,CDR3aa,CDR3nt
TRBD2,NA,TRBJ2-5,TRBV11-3,CASSLAGGRETQYF,TGTGCCAGCAGCCTAGCGGGGGGTCGAGAGACCCAGTACTTC
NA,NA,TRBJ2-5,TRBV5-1,CASSPGGARETQYF,TGCGCCAGCAGCCCCGGTGGGGCCAGGGAGACCCAGTACTTC
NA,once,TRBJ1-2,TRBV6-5,CASTKDRYGYTF,TGTGCCAGCACCAAAGATAGATATGGCTACACCTTC
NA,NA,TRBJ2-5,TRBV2,CASSPTVETQYF,TGTGCCAGCAGCCCGACTGTAGAGACCCAGTACTTC
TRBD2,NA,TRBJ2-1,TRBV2,CASSEETSSEQFF,TGTGCCAGCAGTGAAGAGACTAGCAGTGAGCAGTTCTTC
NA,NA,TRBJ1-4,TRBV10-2,CATREGAYNEKLFF,TGCGCCACCAGGGAAGGGGCCTATAATGAAAAACTGTTTTTT
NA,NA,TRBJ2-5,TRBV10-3,CAISESGSETQYF,TGTGCCATCAGTGAGTCCGGTTCGGAGACCCAGTACTTC
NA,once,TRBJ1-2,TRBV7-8,CASSLGGGHRAANYGYTF,TGTGCCAGCAGCTTAGGGGGGGGCCACAGAGCGGCTAACTATGGCTACACCTTC
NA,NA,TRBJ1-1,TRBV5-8,CASSRWGGTEAFF,TGTGCCAGCAGTCGGTGGGGAGGCACTGAAGCTTTCTTT
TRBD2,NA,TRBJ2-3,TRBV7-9,CASSWTGSGGGTDTQYF,TGTGCCAGCAGCTGGACCGGGTCGGGGGGTGGCACAGATACGCAGTATTTT
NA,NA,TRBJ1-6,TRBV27,CASSLREVRSPLHF,TGTGCCAGCAGTTTGCGGGAAGTCCGGTCACCCCTCCACTTT